One and the same sample provided the 24 T cell receptor beta chains below, sequenced in a study of T-cell memory formation after mild COVID-19. MiXCR, applied by TCRdb to the 5' RACE reads, yields one record per CDR3 protein. Counted here are tens of thousands of distinct CDR3 sequences, over 13% occurring once; the ten biggest clones make up about two fifths. The specimen sequenced was PBMCs or a T cell subset sorted from them (not recorded which). The receptors stem from a man younger than 30 who had mild COVID-19 (a few samples of this study predate the infection). Cell type and time point are not known.

The chain joins TRBV7-9 to TRBJ1-1; TRBD1 aligns across 11 bases. Germline V CDR1 and CDR2: SEHNR, FQNEAQ (reference sequence). The CDR3 is 15 residues long. The J segment lost 5 bases and the V segment lost 3 bases, leaving 5 bases of the junction unmatched. The CDR3 nucleotides read TGTGCCAGCAGCTTCGGACAGGGGGCGCAGACTGAAGCTTTCTTT. Its translation is CASSFGQGAQTEAFF.

This clonotype showed up just a few times. V usage is TRBV5-1 and J usage is TRBJ2-3; 14 nucleotides line up with TRBD2. The CDR3 consists of 16 residues. J was trimmed by 5 bases and V by 5 bases; bases with no gene match: 7. Germline V gene lookup returns CDR1 SGHRS and CDR2 YFSETQ. The CDR3 DNA follows: TGCGCCAGCAGTGGACTAGCGGGGGGTTTGAAAGATACGCAGTATTTT. Encoded protein: CASSGLAGGLKDTQYF.

This clonotype was seen a handful of times. V usage is TRBV5-1 and J usage is TRBJ2-1, with a tentative D call TRBD1 (6 bases). Looked up from germline, CDR1 is SGHRS and CDR2 is YFSETQ. The CDR3 has 16 amino acids. The V and J ends lost 6 bases and 1 base respectively, with 17 bases between them. The CDR3 protein is CASNIGRGLSYNEQFF. CDR3 coding DNA: TGCGCCAGCAACATAGGCAGGGGTTTATCCTACAATGAGCAGTTCTTC.

The gene calls are TRBV19 and TRBJ1-1; D is uncertain. Trimming pared 8 bases from V and 5 bases from J, leaving 12 bases between. Germline V CDR1 and CDR2: LNHDA, SQIVND (reference sequence). CDR3 length: 12 residues. CDR3 DNA: TGTGCCAGTGGGTCTCGGCGAACTGAAGCTTTCTTT. As protein: CASGSRRTEAFF.

J is TRBJ1-3 and V is TRBV10-3; D ambiguous. This CDR3 is 15 amino acids long. From germline, CDR1 is ENHRY and CDR2 SYGVKD. Deletions cut 6 bases from V and 0 bases from J, with 12 bases between. The CDR3 is CAIRGDASSGNTIYF. As DNA, the CDR3 is TGTGCCATCAGAGGAGACGCCAGCTCTGGAAACACCATATATTTT.

J is TRBJ2-7 and V is TRBV29-1; TRBD1 is a possible D gene (6 bases). CDR1 SQVTM and CDR2 ANQGSEA come from the germline V gene. V was trimmed by 6 bases and J by 2 bases, leaving 14 bases between them. The CDR3 runs to 13 residues. In DNA form, the CDR3 reads TGCAGCGTAGAAACAGGGATCCCCTACGAGCAGTACTTC. Amino acids: CSVETGIPYEQYF.

This clonotype was detected only a few times. As DNA, the CDR3 is TGTGCCAGCAGTTCGGGTTGGGGCGGGACAGATACGCAGTATTTT. Translation gives CASSSGWGGTDTQYF. The rearrangement links TRBV6-2 or TRBV6-3 to TRBJ2-3; D may match TRBD1 or TRBD2 (5 bases each). Per germline, CDR1 MNHEY and CDR2 SVGEGT. V lost 4 bases to trimming and J lost 3 bases, with 14 bases between them. The CDR3 consists of 15 residues.

This chain joins TRBV12-3 or TRBV12-4 and TRBJ1-4; a possible D gene is TRBD1 (5 bases). Trimming left V 0 bases short and J 12 bases short, with 11 bases between. The CDR3 consists of 13 residues. In DNA form, the CDR3 reads TGTGCCAGCAGTTTAGCGGGGGGACCCGAACTGTTTTTT. Its translation: CASSLAGGPELFF.

The V gene is TRBV27, the J gene TRBJ2-7; unclear D gene. Trimming left V 5 bases short and J 4 bases short, with 15 bases between. Looked up from germline, CDR1 is MNHEY and CDR2 is SMNVEV (reference sequence). The CDR3 covers 14 residues. CDR3 sequence: CASSPGRQLYEQYF. The CDR3 nucleotides read TGTGCCAGCAGTCCCGGGCGTCAACTTTACGAGCAGTACTTC.

This clonotype was counted ten times or more. V and J are TRBV7-2 and TRBJ2-3, with D perhaps TRBD2 (5 bases). V lost 0 bases to trimming and J lost 8 bases, with 9 bases between them. This CDR3 comprises 13 residues. Germline loops: CDR1 SGHTA, CDR2 FQGNSA. CDR3 loop: CASSLADGGTQYF. The CDR3 nucleotides read TGTGCCAGCAGCTTAGCCGATGGAGGTACGCAGTATTTT. Full variable domain (rest looked up from reference TRBV7-2 and TRBJ2-3): GAGVSQSPSNKVTEKGKDVELRCDPISGHTALYWYRQSLGQGLEFLIYFQGNSAPDKSGLPSDRFSAERTGGSVSTLTIQRTQQEDSAVYLCASSLADGGTQYFGPGTRLTVL.

V is TRBV6-5 and J is TRBJ1-1; maybe TRBD1 (5 bases). CDR1 and CDR2 (germline): MNHEY, SVGAGI. The CDR3 has 17 amino acids. V dropped 6 bases and J dropped 0 bases, with 20 bases sitting between them. The CDR3 DNA follows: TGTGCCAGCAGAGACCGGGACCCGTTATTCATGAACACTGAAGCTTTCTTT. Translating gives CASRDRDPLFMNTEAFF.

The chain has TRBV30 and TRBJ2-3, with TRBD1 identical over 10 bases. The CDR3 has 14 amino acids. J lost 9 bases, V lost 0 bases, and 6 bases had no gene match. Germline CDR1 GTSNPN, CDR2 SVGIG (reference sequence). The CDR3 bases are TGTGCCTGGAGTGTACTGCGGGACAGGGGCACGCAGTATTTT. It yields the protein CAWSVLRDRGTQYF. Full variable domain (remainder filled in from reference TRBV30 and TRBJ2-3): SQTIHQWPATLVQPVGSPLSLECTVEGTSNPNLYWYRQAAGRGLQLLFYSVGIGQISSEVPQNLSASRPQDRQFILSSKKLLLSDSGFYLCAWSVLRDRGTQYFGPGTRLTVL.

This clonotype appeared a few times. This CDR3 reads CASSLGQGASTDTQYF. DNA of the CDR3: TGTGCCAGCAGCCTTGGCCAGGGGGCGTCTACAGATACGCAGTATTTT. This chain uses TRBV4-2 with TRBJ2-3, with 8 bases lining up with TRBD1. This CDR3 has 16 amino acids. V was clipped by 4 bases and J by 3 bases; unmatched bases: 9. The V gene's germline CDR1 is LGHNA and CDR2 YNFKEQ.

V and J are TRBV7-9 and TRBJ2-3, with TRBD1 as a possible D gene (6 bases). Germline CDR1 and CDR2: SEHNR and FQNEAQ (reference sequence). The CDR3 has 15 residues. The ends were cut back, 5 bases at V and 4 bases at J, with 16 bases in the middle. The CDR3 sequence: CASSDTGLEADTQYF. The CDR3 DNA sequence: TGTGCCAGCAGCGATACAGGGCTTGAAGCAGATACGCAGTATTTT.

This clonotype has only a few counts. V usage is TRBV7-9 and J usage is TRBJ2-3; 9 nucleotides agree with TRBD1. V lost 5 bases to trimming and J lost 6 bases; unmatched junction nucleotides: 6. Germline V gives CDR1 SEHNR, CDR2 FQNEAQ (reference sequence). This CDR3 is 14 amino acids long. This CDR3 is CASSLRTGEDTQYF. The CDR3 bases are TGTGCCAGCAGCCTGCGGACAGGGGAGGATACGCAGTATTTT.

The V and J genes are TRBV7-9 and TRBJ1-5; D not resolved. V lost 3 bases and J 7 bases, leaving 13 bases between the germline ends. This CDR3 region has 14 residues. Germline-derived CDR1 and CDR2 are SEHNR and FQNEAQ (reference sequence). The CDR3 reads CASSFGRGRQPQHF. CDR3 in DNA: TGTGCCAGCAGCTTCGGGAGAGGTCGGCAGCCCCAGCATTTT.

This clonotype was seen ten or more times. The genes are TRBV4-2 and TRBJ2-1; the D is unclear. V shed 2 bases and J shed 2 bases, with 10 bases lying between them. The germline CDR1 and CDR2 sequences are LGHNA and YNFKEQ. This CDR3 is 15 amino acids long. The DNA of the CDR3 is TGTGCCAGCAGCCAAAGATCGCGTGCCTACAATGAGCAGTTCTTC. Its translation is CASSQRSRAYNEQFF.

The V gene is TRBV7-9, the J gene TRBJ1-4; 9 positions match TRBD1. The V segment lost 4 bases and the J segment 2 bases; nucleotides outside the gene matches: 8. CDR1 is SEHNR and CDR2 is FQNEAQ in the germline V gene (reference sequence). The CDR3 spans 17 residues. CDR3 sequence (DNA): TGTGCCAGCAGCTCGCCGGACAGGGGATCTACTAATGAAAAACTGTTTTTT. The encoded protein is CASSSPDRGSTNEKLFF. The full variable domain, rest sourced from reference TRBV7-9 and TRBJ1-4, is DTGVSQNPRHKITKRGQNVTFRCDPISEHNRLYWYRQTLGQGPEFLTYFQNEAQLEKSRLLSDRFSAERPKGSFSTLEIQRTEQGDSAMYLCASSSPDRGSTNEKLFFGSGTQLSVL.

The chain is built from TRBV12-3 or TRBV12-4 and TRBJ1-5, with 8 bases identical to TRBD1. The junction had 7 bases not matched to a gene; V was cut back by 7 bases and J by 5 bases. The CDR3 contains 14 residues. For the CDR3, the DNA is TGTGCCAGCACCACGGACAGGGTTGATCAGCCCCAGCATTTT. Its translation is CASTTDRVDQPQHF.

The V and J genes are TRBV7-9 and TRBJ2-7, with D perhaps matching TRBD1 (5 bases). Germline V gene sequence: CDR1 SEHNR, CDR2 FQNEAQ (reference sequence). The CDR3 is made up of 14 amino acids. The V gene lost 2 bases and the J gene lost 3 bases, with 11 bases spanning the gap. The CDR3 region is CASSLTGSNYEQYF. The CDR3 nucleotides are TGTGCCAGCAGCTTAACAGGAAGCAACTACGAGCAGTACTTC.

V gene TRBV7-9 combines with J gene TRBJ2-7; unclear D gene. V lost 5 bases and J lost 2, with 10 bases in between. Germline CDR1 SEHNR, CDR2 FQNEAQ (reference sequence). CDR3 length: 13 amino acids. As DNA, the CDR3 is TGTGCCAGCAGCCAGACCCCCACCTACGAGCAGTACTTC. Protein product: CASSQTPTYEQYF.

This clonotype was detected a few times. The V and J genes are TRBV6-5 and TRBJ1-2, with D uncertain. Looked up from germline, CDR1 is MNHEY and CDR2 is SVGAGI. V was clipped by 2 bases and J by 5 bases, with 9 bases between them. The CDR3 sequence is 13 residues long. The CDR3 nucleotides read TGTGCCAGCAGTTACACGAGGGAATATGGCTACACCTTC. Its translation: CASSYTREYGYTF.

This clonotype has a handful of counts. The V gene is TRBV7-9, the J gene TRBJ2-5; TRBD2 agrees at 8 bases. The CDR3 spans 17 residues. Germline CDR1 is SEHNR and CDR2 is FQNEAQ (reference sequence). V lost 5 bases and J lost 4; bases outside the gene matches: 15. The CDR3 protein is CASSQAPGSGGSETQYF. In DNA, the CDR3 is TGTGCCAGCAGCCAAGCTCCGGGGAGCGGGGGTTCAGAGACCCAGTACTTC.

The chain joins TRBV7-9 to TRBJ1-1; D gene uncertain. The CDR3 totals 11 residues. Trimming removed 4 bases from V and 6 bases from J, with 6 bases in between. The germline V gene has CDR1 SEHNR and CDR2 FQNEAQ (reference sequence). The CDR3 region is CASSYDPEAFF. CDR3 bases: TGTGCCAGCAGCTATGACCCTGAAGCTTTCTTT.